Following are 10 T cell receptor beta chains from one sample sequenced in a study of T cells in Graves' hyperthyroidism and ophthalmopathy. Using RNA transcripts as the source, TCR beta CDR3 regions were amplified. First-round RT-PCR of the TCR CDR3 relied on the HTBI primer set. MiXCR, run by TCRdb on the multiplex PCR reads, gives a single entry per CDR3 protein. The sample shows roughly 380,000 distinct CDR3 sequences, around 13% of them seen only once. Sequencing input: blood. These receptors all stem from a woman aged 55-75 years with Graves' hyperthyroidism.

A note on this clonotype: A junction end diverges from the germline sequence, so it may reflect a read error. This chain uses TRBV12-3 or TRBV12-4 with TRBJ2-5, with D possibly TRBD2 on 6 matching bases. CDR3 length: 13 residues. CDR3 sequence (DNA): TGTGCCAGCAGTCCTAGCGTACAAGGGACCCAGTACTTC. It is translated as CASSPSVQGTQYF.

This CDR3 is CASSRTSGRAFTDTQYF. The CDR3 DNA reads TGTGCCAGCAGTCGGACTAGCGGGAGGGCCTTCACAGATACGCAGTATTTT. J is TRBJ2-3 and V is TRBV6-1; 15 nucleotides align to TRBD2. V gave up 5 bases and J gave up 2 bases; unmatched junction bases: 5. The CDR3 spans 17 residues. The V gene's germline CDR1 is MNHNS and CDR2 SASEGT.

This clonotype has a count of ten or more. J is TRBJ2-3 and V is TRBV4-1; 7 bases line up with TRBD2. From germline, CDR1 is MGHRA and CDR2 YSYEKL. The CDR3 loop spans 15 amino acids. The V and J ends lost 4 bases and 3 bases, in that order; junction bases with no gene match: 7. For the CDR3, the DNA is TGCGCCAGCAGCCTCAGCGGGAAAGGGACAGATACGCAGTATTTT. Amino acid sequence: CASSLSGKGTDTQYF.

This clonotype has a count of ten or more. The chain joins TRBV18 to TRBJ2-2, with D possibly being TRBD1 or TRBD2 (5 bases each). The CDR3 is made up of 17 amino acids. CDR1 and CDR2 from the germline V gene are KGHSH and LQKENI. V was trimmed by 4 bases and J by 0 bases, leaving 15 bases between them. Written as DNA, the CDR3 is TGTGCCAGCTCACGGGCGAAGACAGCGGCGAACACCGGGGAGCTGTTTTTT. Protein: CASSRAKTAANTGELFF. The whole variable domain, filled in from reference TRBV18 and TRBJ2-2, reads NAGVMQNPRHLVRRRGQEARLRCSPMKGHSHVYWYRQLPEEGLKFMVYLQKENIIDESGMPKERFSAEFPKEGPSILRIQQVVRGDSAAYFCASSRAKTAANTGELFFGEGSRLTVL.

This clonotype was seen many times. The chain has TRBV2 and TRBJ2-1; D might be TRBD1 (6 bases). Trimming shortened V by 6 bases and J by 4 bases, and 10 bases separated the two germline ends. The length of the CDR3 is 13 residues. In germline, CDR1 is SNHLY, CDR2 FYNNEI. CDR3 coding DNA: TGTGCCAGCAGAGGACAGCAATACAATGAGCAGTTCTTC. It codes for CASRGQQYNEQFF.

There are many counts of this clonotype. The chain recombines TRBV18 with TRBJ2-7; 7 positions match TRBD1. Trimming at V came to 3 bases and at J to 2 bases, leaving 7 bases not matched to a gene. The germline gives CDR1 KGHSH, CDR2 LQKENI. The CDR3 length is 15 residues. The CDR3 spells CASSPSRDRAYEQYF. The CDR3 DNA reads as TGTGCCAGCTCACCCAGCCGGGACAGAGCCTACGAGCAGTACTTC. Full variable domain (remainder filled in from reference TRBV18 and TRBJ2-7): NAGVMQNPRHLVRRRGQEARLRCSPMKGHSHVYWYRQLPEEGLKFMVYLQKENIIDESGMPKERFSAEFPKEGPSILRIQQVVRGDSAAYFCASSPSRDRAYEQYFGPGTRLTVT.

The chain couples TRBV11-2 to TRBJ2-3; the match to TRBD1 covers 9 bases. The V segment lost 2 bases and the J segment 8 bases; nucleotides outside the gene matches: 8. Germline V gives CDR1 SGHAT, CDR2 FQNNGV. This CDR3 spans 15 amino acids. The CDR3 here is CASSLTQGALGTQYF. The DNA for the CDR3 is TGTGCCAGCAGCTTAACACAGGGGGCGTTAGGTACGCAGTATTTT.

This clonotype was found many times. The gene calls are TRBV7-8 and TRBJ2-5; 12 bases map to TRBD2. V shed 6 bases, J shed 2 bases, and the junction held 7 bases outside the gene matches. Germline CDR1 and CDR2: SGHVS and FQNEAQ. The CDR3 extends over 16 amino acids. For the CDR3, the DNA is TGTGCCAGCAGTCCCCGGACTAGCGGGAAGCAAGAGACCCAGTACTTC. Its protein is CASSPRTSGKQETQYF.

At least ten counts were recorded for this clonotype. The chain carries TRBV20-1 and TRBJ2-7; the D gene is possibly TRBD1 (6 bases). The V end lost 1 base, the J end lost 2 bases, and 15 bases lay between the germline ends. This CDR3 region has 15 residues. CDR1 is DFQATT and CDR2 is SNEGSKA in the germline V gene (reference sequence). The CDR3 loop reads CSARVTGQTTYEQYF. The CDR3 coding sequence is TGCAGTGCTAGAGTCACCGGACAGACGACCTACGAGCAGTACTTC.

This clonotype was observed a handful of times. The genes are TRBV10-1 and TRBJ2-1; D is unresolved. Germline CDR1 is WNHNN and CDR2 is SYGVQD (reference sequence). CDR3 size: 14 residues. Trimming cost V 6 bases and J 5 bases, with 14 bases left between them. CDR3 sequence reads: CASRCRRPHNEQFF. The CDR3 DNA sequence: TGCGCCAGCAGGTGCCGGCGGCCCCACAATGAGCAGTTCTTC.